This record covers a single TCR beta chain. The antigen remains undetermined. The source of the sample is a study of graft-versus-host responses after intestinal transplantation. Study details: Recipients were given multivisceral, liver-intestinal, or isolated intestinal transplants. Study results and limitations: Marrow from the recipient contained GvH clones, some of which had appeared first in ileum or blood.

Repertoires were generated with immunoSEQ multiplex PCR, while TCRdb's copy carries only in-frame clones and drops some. The profile shows 100,000 to 120,000 clones, 85% to 95% of them singletons. Sample: unstimulated CD8+ T cells sorted from spleen or lymph node cells, taken before intestinal transplant. This receptor was identified in a human donor who received an intestinal transplant.

CDR3 region: CASSQEEETQYF. CDR3 sequence (DNA): TGTGCCAGTAGTCAGGAGGAAGAGACCCAGTACTTC. The gene calls are TRBV19 and TRBJ2-5, with D possibly TRBD2 on 5 matching bases. This CDR3 region has 12 residues. In germline, CDR1 is LNHDA, CDR2 SQIVND (reference sequence). V was pared by 5 bases and J by 3 bases, with 7 bases between.